This T cell receptor (beta chain) was profiled in a study of cytomegalovirus exposure and HLA in healthy donors. CDR1 and CDR2 from the germline V gene are MNHEY and SMNVEV (reference sequence). V shed 6 bases and J shed 2 bases, with 21 bases lying between them. The CDR3 totals 17 residues. Measured with immunoSEQ multiplex PCR; TCRdb has only the in-frame clones, and not every one. The data contain about 160,000 clones, 85% to 90% of them seen just once; the ten biggest clones take up 4.5% to 7%. The V and J genes are TRBV27 and TRBJ2-3; D might be TRBD2 (5 bases). This sequence was found in a woman between 25 and 40 years old in good health and CMV-seronegative. Sequences were obtained from PBMCs. The CDR3 DNA sequence: TGTGCCAGCAGCCGAGACCTATGGAGCGGTTACACAGATACGCAGTATTTT. Amino acid sequence: CASSRDLWSGYTDTQYF.